This is a list of T cell receptor beta chains from one sample in a study of PD-1 blockade in mismatch repair-deficient tumors. The assay was immunoSEQ multiplex PCR, and TCRdb's table has in-frame clones only and misses some. The repertoire includes roughly 130,000 clones, about 90% of them detected once, and 12% sits in the top ten. The sample in question was peripheral blood, obtained approximately 73 weeks after starting pembrolizumab. The source of these receptors is an adult with mismatch repair-deficient cancer. Each CDR3 is given with its conserved first and last residue. A D gene is named only where the DNA matches it firmly. The size entry is marked missing in some rows and otherwise reads once, few, many or a size class.

>TRBJ2-7|NA|NA|TRBV12-5
CASGSGSNDEQYF
TGTGCTAGTGGTTCCGGGAGCAACGACGAGCAGTACTTC
>TRBJ2-5|NA|many|TRBV21-1
CASSNRFPTGETQYF
TGTGCCAGCAGCAATAGGTTCCCTACGGGGGAGACCCAGTACTTC
>TRBJ2-7|TRBD2|NA|TRBV6-6
CASQASGTYEQYF
TGTGCCAGCCAGGCTAGCGGCACCTACGAGCAGTACTTC
>TRBJ1-2|NA|NA|TRBV5-1
CASTPAGTNGYTF
TGCGCCAGCACCCCGGCGGGGACGAATGGCTACACCTTC
>TRBJ1-5|NA|once|TRBV7-8
CASSLDQGVDSNQPQHF
TGTGCCAGCAGCTTAGATCAGGGTGTTGATAGCAATCAGCCCCAGCATTTT
>TRBJ2-7|TRBD1|NA|TRBV7-8
CASSTGTARDHYEQYF
TGTGCCAGCAGTACCGGGACAGCCAGGGATCACTACGAGCAGTACTTC
>TRBJ2-7|NA|NA|TRBV23-1
CASKTWDRDPLAGALSSYEQYF
TGCGCCAGCAAAACCTGGGACAGGGACCCTCTAGCGGGAGCCCTGAGCTCCTACGAGCAGTACTTC
>TRBJ2-7|NA|NA|TRBV19
CASTPTAKLAYEQYF
TGTGCCAGTACACCCACTGCGAAACTGGCCTACGAGCAGTACTTC
>TRBJ2-2|TRBD2|NA|TRBV5-1
CASSPRLAGVGGELFF
TGCGCCAGCAGCCCCCGACTAGCGGGAGTGGGCGGGGAGCTGTTTTTT
>TRBJ1-1|NA|NA|TRBV7-9
CASSSAFGLDTEAFF
TGTGCCAGCAGCTCAGCATTTGGTCTGGACACTGAAGCTTTCTTT
>TRBJ2-1|TRBD1|NA|TRBV19
CASSFSTGYNEQFF
TGTGCCAGTAGTTTCTCGACAGGGTACAATGAGCAGTTCTTC
>TRBJ2-7|NA|NA|TRBV19
CASNPFSGYEQYF
TGTGCCAGTAACCCCTTTAGCGGCTACGAGCAGTACTTC
>TRBJ2-3|NA|NA|TRBV6-1
CASTLEFGPDTQYF
TGTGCCAGCACCTTGGAATTTGGCCCAGATACGCAGTATTTT
>TRBJ2-7|NA|NA|TRBV28
CASSLAGARNYEQYF
TGTGCCAGCAGTTTAGCAGGCGCGAGGAACTACGAGCAGTACTTC
>TRBJ2-3|TRBD1|NA|TRBV5-4
CASSPGTGSDRRDDTQYF
TGTGCCAGCAGTCCTGGGACAGGGAGTGATCGACGAGATGATACGCAGTATTTT
>TRBJ2-7|NA|NA|TRBV23-1
CASSRFLKGPSYEQYF
TGCGCCAGCAGTCGGTTTCTCAAGGGTCCCTCCTACGAGCAGTACTTC
>TRBJ1-4|NA|once|TRBV6-1
CASSEPGSGPNEKLFF
TGTGCCAGCAGTGAACCCGGCTCTGGACCTAATGAAAAACTGTTTTTT
>TRBJ1-2|NA|few|TRBV29-1
CSGERPREGYTF
TGCAGCGGTGAAAGACCTAGGGAAGGCTACACCTTC
>TRBJ2-3|NA|NA|TRBV4-1
CASSLWTVSTDTQYF
TGCGCCAGCAGCCTTTGGACTGTTAGCACAGATACGCAGTATTTT
>TRBJ2-1|NA|NA|TRBV4-3
CASNSGEQFF
TGCGCCAGCAATAGCGGTGAGCAGTTCTTC
>TRBJ2-7|TRBD1|NA|TRBV15
CATSPGAGGYEQYF
TGTGCCACCAGCCCTGGGGCAGGGGGCTACGAGCAGTACTTC
>TRBJ1-5|NA|NA|TRBV6-1
CASSGRRSNQPQHF
TGTGCCAGCAGTGGGAGGAGGAGCAATCAGCCCCAGCATTTT
>TRBJ2-2|NA|NA|TRBV7-9
CASSSVQNQRQELFF
TGTGCCAGCAGCTCCGTTCAGAACCAACGCCAGGAGCTGTTTTTT
>TRBJ2-2|NA|NA|TRBV6-1
CASSDLGGLTGELFF
TGTGCCAGCAGTGATCTTGGGGGTTTGACCGGGGAGCTGTTTTTT
>TRBJ1-2|NA|few|TRBV5-4
CASSLDSRNYGYTF
TGTGCCAGCAGCTTGGACAGCCGTAACTATGGCTACACCTTC
>TRBJ2-7|NA|NA|TRBV27
CASSLTPSPYEQYF
TGTGCCAGCAGTTTGACCCCGTCCCCTTACGAGCAGTACTTC